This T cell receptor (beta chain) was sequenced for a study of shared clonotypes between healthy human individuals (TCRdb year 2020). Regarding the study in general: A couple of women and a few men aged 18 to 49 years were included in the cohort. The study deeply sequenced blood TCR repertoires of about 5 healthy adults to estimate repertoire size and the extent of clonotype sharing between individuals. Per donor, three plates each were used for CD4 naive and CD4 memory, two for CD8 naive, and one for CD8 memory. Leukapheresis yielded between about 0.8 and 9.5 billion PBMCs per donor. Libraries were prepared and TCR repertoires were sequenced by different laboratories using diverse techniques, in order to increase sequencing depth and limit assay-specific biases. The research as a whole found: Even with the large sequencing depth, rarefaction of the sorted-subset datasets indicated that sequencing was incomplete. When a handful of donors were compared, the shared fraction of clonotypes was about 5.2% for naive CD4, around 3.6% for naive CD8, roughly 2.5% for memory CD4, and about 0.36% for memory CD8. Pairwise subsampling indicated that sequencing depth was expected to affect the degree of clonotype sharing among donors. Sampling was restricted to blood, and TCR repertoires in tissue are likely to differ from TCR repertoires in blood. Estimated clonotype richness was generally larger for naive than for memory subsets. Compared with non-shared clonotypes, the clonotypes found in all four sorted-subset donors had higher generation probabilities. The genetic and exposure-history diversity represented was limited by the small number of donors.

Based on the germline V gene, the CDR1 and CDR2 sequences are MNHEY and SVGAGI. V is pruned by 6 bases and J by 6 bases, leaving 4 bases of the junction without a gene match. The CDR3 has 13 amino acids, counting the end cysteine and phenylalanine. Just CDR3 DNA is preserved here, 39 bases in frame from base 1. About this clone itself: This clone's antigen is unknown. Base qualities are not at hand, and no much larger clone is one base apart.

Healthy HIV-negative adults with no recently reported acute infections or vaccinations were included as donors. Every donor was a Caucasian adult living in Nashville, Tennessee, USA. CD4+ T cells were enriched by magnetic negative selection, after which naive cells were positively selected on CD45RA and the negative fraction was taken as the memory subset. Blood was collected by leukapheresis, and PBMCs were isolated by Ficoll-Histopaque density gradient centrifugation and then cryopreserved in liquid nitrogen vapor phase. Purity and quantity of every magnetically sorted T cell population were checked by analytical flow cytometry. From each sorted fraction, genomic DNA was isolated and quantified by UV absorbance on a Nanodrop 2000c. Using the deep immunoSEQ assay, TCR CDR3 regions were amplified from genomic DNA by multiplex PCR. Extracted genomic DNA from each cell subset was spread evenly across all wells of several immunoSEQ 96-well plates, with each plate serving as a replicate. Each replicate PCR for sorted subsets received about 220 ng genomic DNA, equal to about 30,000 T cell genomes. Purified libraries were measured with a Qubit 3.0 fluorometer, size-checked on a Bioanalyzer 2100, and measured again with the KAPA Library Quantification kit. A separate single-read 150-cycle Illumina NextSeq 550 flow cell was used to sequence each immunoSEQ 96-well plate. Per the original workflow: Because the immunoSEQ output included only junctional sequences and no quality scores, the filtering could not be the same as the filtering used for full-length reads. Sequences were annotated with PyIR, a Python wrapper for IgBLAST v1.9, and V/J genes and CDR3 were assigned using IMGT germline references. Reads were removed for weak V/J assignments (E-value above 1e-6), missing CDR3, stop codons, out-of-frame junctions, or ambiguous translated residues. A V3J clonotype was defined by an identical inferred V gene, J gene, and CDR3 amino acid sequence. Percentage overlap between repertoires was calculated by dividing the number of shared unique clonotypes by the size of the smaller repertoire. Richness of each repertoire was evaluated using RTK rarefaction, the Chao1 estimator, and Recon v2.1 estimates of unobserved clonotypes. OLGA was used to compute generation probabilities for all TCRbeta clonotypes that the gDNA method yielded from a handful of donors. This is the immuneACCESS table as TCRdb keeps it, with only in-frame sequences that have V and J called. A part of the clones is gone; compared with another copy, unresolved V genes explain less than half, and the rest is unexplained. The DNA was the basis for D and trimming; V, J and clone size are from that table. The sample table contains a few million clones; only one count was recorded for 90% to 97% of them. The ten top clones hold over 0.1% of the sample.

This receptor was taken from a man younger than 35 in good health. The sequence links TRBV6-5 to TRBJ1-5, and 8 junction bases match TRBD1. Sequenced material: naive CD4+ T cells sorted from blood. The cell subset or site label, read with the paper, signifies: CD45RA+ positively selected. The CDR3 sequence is CASSRGQGQPQHF. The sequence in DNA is TGTGCCAGCAGCCGTGGACAGGGTCAGCCCCAGCATTTT.